This T cell receptor beta chain was captured in a study of T cells in Graves' hyperthyroidism and ophthalmopathy. This clonotype was seen many times. Template material for amplifying TCR beta CDR3 regions consisted of RNA transcripts. HTBI primers were the set used in a first-round RT-PCR of the TCR CDR3. TCRdb re-analysed the multiplex PCR reads in MiXCR, keeping a single row per CDR3 protein. Of around 56,000 distinct CDR3 sequences detected, about 50% appear once; the ten largest clones hold around 12%. Clinicians diagnosed patients from clinical symptoms, serum thyroxine and TRAb, thyroid ultrasound and orbital computed tomography. The specimen was blood. The TCR was taken from a woman aged 30 to 39 with Graves' ophthalmopathy.

This chain's CDR3 is CASSLAMGNRGYTF. CDR3 DNA: TGCGCCAGCAGCTTGGCCATGGGAAATCGGGGCTACACCTTC. The chain is built from TRBV5-1 and TRBJ1-2; D unclear. The V end was cut by 0 bases, the J end by 8 bases, with 14 bases between. Germline assignment: CDR1 SGHRS and CDR2 YFSETQ. The CDR3 has 14 amino acids.